The 30 T cell receptor beta chains listed next were all sequenced from one sample in a study of blood T cell repertoires in COVID-19. The assay was immunoSEQ multiplex PCR, and TCRdb's table has in-frame clones only and misses some. The sample lists 250,000 to 350,000 clones, roughly nine tenths occurring once. The sequencing input was peripheral blood. These receptors were collected from a middle-aged woman who had recovered from COVID-19.

The chain links TRBV6-2 or TRBV6-3 to TRBJ1-5, with no clear D. CDR1 is MNHEY, CDR2 SVGEGT, per germline. Trimming shortened V by 2 bases and J by 7 bases, and 6 bases separated the two germline ends. The CDR3 spans 12 residues. The CDR3 nucleotides read TGTGCCAGCAGTTACACAACCCAGCCCCAGCATTTT. Its translation is CASSYTTQPQHF.

This clone was observed a single time. Relative to the germline gene, one junction end is altered; a read error may explain this. This chain connects TRBV24-1 to TRBJ1-5; 8 bases agree with TRBD1. Germline loops: CDR1 KGHDR, CDR2 SFDVKD. This CDR3 has 14 residues. The CDR3 coding sequence is TGTGCCACCAAAGGACAGGGTAGCGATCAGCCCCAGCATTTT. It codes for CATKGQGSDQPQHF.

This clone was counted once. The gene calls are TRBV27 and TRBJ2-2; 9 bases fit TRBD1. J lost 7 bases, V lost 5 bases, and 8 bases had no gene match. The germline V gene encodes CDR1 MNHEY and CDR2 SMNVEV (reference sequence). The CDR3 has 15 amino acids. The CDR3 DNA is TGTGCCAGCAGTCTCCGGGACAGGGCTTACGGGGAGCTGTTTTTT. As protein: CASSLRDRAYGELFF.

This chain joins TRBV24-1 and TRBJ1-6, with 8 bases lining up with TRBD1. The CDR3 covers 15 residues. With V trimmed by 4 bases and J by 9 bases, 7 bases remained unmatched. Germline V gene lookup returns CDR1 KGHDR and CDR2 SFDVKD. The CDR3, as DNA: TGTGCCACCAGTGAATCAGACAGGGGCCCTTCACCCCTCCACTTT. Translated: CATSESDRGPSPLHF.

This chain joins TRBV5-1 and TRBJ2-7; the match to TRBD2 covers 8 bases. This CDR3 spans 14 amino acids. Trimming cost V 4 bases and J 2 bases; bases outside gene matches: 5. Germline V gene sequence: CDR1 SGHRS, CDR2 YFSETQ. In nucleotides, the CDR3 is TGCGCCAGCAGCGGGGGACTAGGTGCCTACGAGCAGTACTTC. It translates to CASSGGLGAYEQYF.

The V gene is TRBV5-4, the J gene TRBJ2-4; TRBD2 matches at 11 bases. The CDR3 totals 15 residues. V lost 4 bases to trimming and J lost 4 bases; unmatched junction nucleotides: 4. Germline V gives CDR1 SGHNT, CDR2 YYREEE (reference sequence). This chain's CDR3 is CASSTGTSGKNIQYF. The CDR3 bases are TGTGCCAGCAGCACCGGGACTAGCGGAAAAAACATTCAGTACTTC.

V and J are TRBV4-2 and TRBJ2-5, with D unresolved. Trimming removed 1 base from V and 1 base from J, with 7 bases in between. This CDR3 is 14 amino acids long. Germline CDR1 is LGHNA and CDR2 is YNFKEQ. CDR3 amino acids: CASSQGAFQETQYF. The CDR3 DNA sequence: TGTGCCAGCAGCCAAGGAGCCTTCCAAGAGACCCAGTACTTC.

This CDR3 reads CASSERAGTGIRYETQYF. The CDR3 DNA sequence: TGTGCCAGCAGCGAGAGAGCTGGGACAGGGATTCGGTACGAGACCCAGTACTTC. This chain links TRBV25-1 with TRBJ2-5; 9 bases map to TRBD1. The CDR3 contains 18 residues. Germline CDR1 is MGHDK and CDR2 is SYGVNS. The trim removed 6 bases at V and 5 bases at J, leaving 19 bases unmatched.

The J gene is TRBJ2-4, the V gene TRBV12-3 or TRBV12-4; no clear D gene. V lost 3 bases and J lost 8, with 11 bases in between. This CDR3 comprises 13 residues. The CDR3 reads CASSLVRSDIQYF. The CDR3 region has the DNA TGTGCCAGCAGTTTGGTACGATCAGACATTCAGTACTTC.

The sample holds one count of this clone. V is TRBV20-1 and J is TRBJ2-6; TRBD1 aligns across 11 bases. V lost 3 bases, J lost 2 bases, and 6 bases stayed unmatched. Germline-derived CDR1 and CDR2 are DFQATT and SNEGSKA (reference sequence). The CDR3 runs 17 residues. This CDR3 is CSASSDRGRAGANVLTF. For the CDR3, the DNA is TGCAGTGCTAGTTCGGACAGGGGGCGCGCTGGGGCCAACGTCCTGACTTTC.

This chain joins TRBV30 and TRBJ2-1, with 10 bases identical to TRBD2. After removal of 5 bases from V and 8 bases from J, the junction contained 12 bases not matched to a gene. The CDR3 length is 15 residues. CDR1 and CDR2 (germline): GTSNPN, SVGIG (reference sequence). Here the CDR3 reads CAWGIAGGEGDEQFF. CDR3 coding DNA: TGTGCCTGGGGGATAGCGGGAGGCGAAGGCGATGAGCAGTTCTTC.

This rearrangement joins TRBV4-2 to TRBJ2-2, with 8 bases lining up with TRBD1. The CDR3 runs to 14 residues. The germline CDR1 and CDR2 sequences are LGHNA and YNFKEQ. The V gene end was trimmed by 7 bases and the J gene end by 9 bases; junction bases not matched to a gene: 10. In DNA, the CDR3 is TGTGCCAGCAAGGAAGGACAGGGAGCGAGGGAGCTGTTTTTT. Amino acid sequence: CASKEGQGARELFF.

The V call is TRBV30, the J call TRBJ2-2; 11 bases are shared with TRBD1. The CDR3 consists of 14 residues. V lost 5 bases to trimming and J lost 3 bases; unmatched junction nucleotides: 2. CDR1 and CDR2 (germline): GTSNPN, SVGIG (reference sequence). CDR3 sequence: CAWVGQGDTGELFF. CDR3 sequence (DNA): TGTGCCTGGGTGGGACAGGGGGACACCGGGGAGCTGTTTTTT.

To note about this clone: Different DNA sequences within this sample yield the same CDR3. V gene TRBV27 combines with J gene TRBJ2-7, with D perhaps matching TRBD2 (6 bases). Germline CDR1 reads MNHEY; CDR2 reads SMNVEV (reference sequence). The V gene lost 3 bases and the J gene lost 2 bases, with 8 bases spanning the gap. This CDR3 is 13 amino acids long. CDR3 DNA: TGTGCCAGCAGTTTTGGGGGGACCTACGAGCAGTACTTC. Protein product: CASSFGGTYEQYF.

The J gene is TRBJ2-5, the V gene TRBV5-5, with 7 bases that match TRBD1. CDR3 size: 13 residues. The V and J ends lost 1 base and 3 bases, in that order; junction bases with no gene match: 0. CDR1 is SGHKS, CDR2 YYEKEE, per germline (reference sequence). CDR3 sequence (DNA): TGTGCCAGCAGCTTGACAGGGGAAGAGACCCAGTACTTC. Translation: CASSLTGEETQYF. Looking up the rest from reference TRBV5-5 and TRBJ2-5 gives the full variable domain: DAGVTQSPTHLIKTRGQQVTLRCSPISGHKSVSWYQQVLGQGPQFIFQYYEKEERGRGNFPDRFSARQFPNYSSELNVNALLLGDSALYLCASSLTGEETQYFGPGTRLLVL.

The chain combines TRBV2 with TRBJ1-2, with D hard to call. V was clipped by 4 bases and J by 3 bases, with 6 bases between them. CDR1 is SNHLY and CDR2 is FYNNEI in the germline V gene. The CDR3 has 12 amino acids. The CDR3 coding sequence is TGTGCCAGCAGTGCGGCGGACTATGGCTACACCTTC. Its translation: CASSAADYGYTF.

CDR3 nucleotides: TGTGCCAGCAGTAGGTCAGGGGGCCTAGAGACCCAGTACTTC. Translated, it gives CASSRSGGLETQYF. The rearrangement uses TRBV27 and TRBJ2-5; 8 positions match TRBD1. Trimming took 5 bases from V and 4 from J; bases not matched to a gene: 6. The CDR3 is made up of 14 amino acids. Looked up from germline, CDR1 is MNHEY and CDR2 is SMNVEV (reference sequence).

This clone came up once. J is TRBJ2-2 and V is TRBV27, with 8 positions matching TRBD2. The CDR3 spans 14 residues. The V and J ends lost 7 bases and 6 bases, in that order; junction bases with no gene match: 7. Germline V lookup: CDR1 MNHEY, CDR2 SMNVEV (reference sequence). The CDR3 sequence: CASTTSGSPGELFF. The CDR3 DNA is TGTGCCAGCACAACAAGCGGGAGCCCCGGGGAGCTGTTTTTT.

V usage is TRBV27 and J usage is TRBJ2-5; tentatively, D is TRBD1 (5 bases). V lost 7 bases, J lost 3 bases, and 9 bases lay in between. The CDR3 sequence is 12 residues long. Germline CDR1 and CDR2: MNHEY and SMNVEV (reference sequence). The CDR3 nucleotides read TGTGCCAGCAACCTAGGGGAAGAGACCCAGTACTTC. Its translation is CASNLGEETQYF.

The J gene is TRBJ1-4, the V gene TRBV7-9; 7 bases are a match to TRBD1. This CDR3 has 14 residues. CDR1 is SEHNR and CDR2 is FQNEAQ in the germline V gene (reference sequence). Trimming removed 5 bases from V and 4 bases from J; junction bases left unmatched: 4. CDR3 amino acids: CASSPGDSNEKLFF. The CDR3, as DNA: TGTGCCAGCAGCCCCGGGGACAGTAATGAAAAACTGTTTTTT.

The chain recombines TRBV15 with TRBJ1-6, with D unresolved. Germline-derived CDR1 and CDR2 are LNHNV and YYDKDF (reference sequence). The CDR3 totals 13 residues. The V gene lost 7 bases and the J gene lost 7 bases, with 11 bases spanning the gap. CDR3 nucleotide sequence: TGTGCCACCAAACGTGGCCCAAATTCACCCCTCCACTTT. This encodes CATKRGPNSPLHF.

This clone was seen once. The chain links TRBV5-1 to TRBJ2-5; 7 bases agree with TRBD2. The CDR3 contains 15 residues. Looked up from germline, CDR1 is SGHRS and CDR2 is YFSETQ. Trimming at V came to 0 bases and at J to 7 bases, leaving 9 bases not matched to a gene. The CDR3 nucleotides are TGCGCCAGCAGCTTGGAGACTAAACCGGGGGGGACCCAGTACTTC. Translating gives CASSLETKPGGTQYF. Supplemented by reference TRBV5-1 and TRBJ2-5, the full variable domain reads KAGVTQTPRYLIKTRGQQVTLSCSPISGHRSVSWYQQTPGQGLQFLFEYFSETQRNKGNFPGRFSGRQFSNSRSEMNVSTLELGDSALYLCASSLETKPGGTQYFGPGTRLLVL.

This chain joins TRBV19 and TRBJ2-5, with a possible D match to TRBD2 (6 bases). The CDR3 contains 14 residues. CDR1 is LNHDA, CDR2 SQIVND, per germline (reference sequence). V was clipped by 4 bases and J by 0 bases, with 9 bases between them. The CDR3 DNA reads TGTGCCAGTAGTAAGGGACTCCACCAAGAGACCCAGTACTTC. As protein: CASSKGLHQETQYF.

This clone has only one observation. The chain employs TRBV3-1 (or the pseudogene TRBV3-2) and TRBJ2-5; 13 bases fit TRBD2. The CDR3 covers 15 residues. The germline V gene has CDR1 LGHDT and CDR2 YNNKEL (reference sequence). Unmatched junction bases numbered 2, after V lost 4 bases and J lost 3 bases. CDR3 bases: TGTGCCAGCAGCCCCGGGACTAGCGGGGAAGAGACCCAGTACTTC. This encodes CASSPGTSGEETQYF.

The rearrangement uses TRBV18 and TRBJ1-3; 9 bases agree with TRBD1. This CDR3 has 17 amino acids. Germline CDR1 and CDR2: KGHSH and LQKENI. Losses at the gene ends were 3 bases for V and 1 base for J; bases not matched to a gene: 7. The CDR3 is CASSPPTGTGSGNTIYF. The CDR3 DNA reads TGTGCCAGCTCACCGCCTACCGGGACAGGGTCTGGAAACACCATATATTTT.

V and J are TRBV5-3 and TRBJ2-7; D possibly corresponds to TRBD2 (6 bases). TRBV5-3 is placed among ORFs of uncertain function. Trimming cost V 3 bases and J 2 bases, with 12 bases left between them. The CDR3 spans 14 residues. As DNA, the CDR3 is TGTGCCAGAAGCTCCCCGGGACTCCCCTACGAGCAGTACTTC. Protein product: CARSSPGLPYEQYF.

The chain is built from TRBV5-1 and TRBJ2-3, with D possibly matching TRBD2 (6 bases). Germline V gene lookup returns CDR1 SGHRS and CDR2 YFSETQ. The CDR3 is made up of 16 amino acids. V dropped 4 bases and J dropped 0 bases, with 15 bases sitting between them. The CDR3: CASSPESGTSTDTQYF. CDR3 nucleotides: TGCGCCAGCAGCCCTGAGTCAGGGACTAGCACAGATACGCAGTATTTT.

The chain has TRBV11-1 and TRBJ1-2, with D tentatively TRBD1 (5 bases). The CDR3 sequence is 13 residues long. Germline CDR1 SGHAT, CDR2 FQDESV (reference sequence). V dropped 2 bases and J dropped 6 bases, with 10 bases sitting between them. CDR3 residues: CASSLTGGNGYTF. For the CDR3, the DNA is TGTGCCAGCAGCTTAACGGGGGGAAATGGCTACACCTTC.

This clone appeared a few times. This CDR3 reads CASSPTGADYGYTF. Here the CDR3 DNA reads TGTGCCAGCAGCCCGACAGGGGCAGACTATGGCTACACCTTC. The chain employs TRBV4-2 and TRBJ1-2, with TRBD1 matching over 8 bases. Trimming removed 4 bases from V and 3 bases from J; junction bases left unmatched: 4. Germline V lookup: CDR1 LGHNA, CDR2 YNFKEQ. The CDR3 runs to 14 residues.

The rearrangement links TRBV5-1 to TRBJ2-5; weak D call: TRBD2 (5 bases). The CDR3 consists of 14 residues. Germline V CDR1 and CDR2: SGHRS, YFSETQ. V was trimmed by 4 bases and J by 5 bases, leaving 15 bases between them. CDR3 coding DNA: TGCGCCAGCAGCCCCGGGGTAATGGTTGAGACCCAGTACTTC. This translates into CASSPGVMVETQYF.